This T cell receptor beta chain stems from a study of response to subunit inactivated influenza vaccine. Findings and limits, study-wide: Each seasonal influenza vaccination recruits few new T cells, the authors suggested.

The V and J ends lost 5 bases and 12 bases respectively, with 18 bases between them. The CDR3 sequence is 13 residues long. The germline V gene encodes CDR1 SGHRS and CDR2 YFSETQ. This clonotype was counted ten times or more. The target antigen is unknown. Each CDR3 protein gets one entry after TCRdb re-called the RT-PCR reads with MiXCR. Of almost 250,000 distinct CDR3 sequences in the sample, approximately 12% were seen once. This chain joins TRBV5-1 and TRBJ2-1; a possible D gene is TRBD1 (6 bases). The material was non-naive T cells sorted from PBMCs, obtained about 14 days before vaccination. The clonotype comes from a man in his forties or fifties who received an inactivated influenza vaccine. In DNA form, the CDR3 reads TGCGCCAGCAGGTCCCCCACCGGGACAACGCAGTTCTTC. This codes for CASRSPTGTTQFF.